These 3 T cell receptor beta chains originate from one sample sequenced in a study of blood T cell repertoires in COVID-19. The protocol was immunoSEQ multiplex PCR, while the TCRdb copy is restricted to in-frame clones and leaves out a portion. The sample includes about 6,100 clones, roughly 80% of them seen just once. Sample: peripheral blood. Receptors were obtained from a human donor with active COVID-19. The donor label of this sample is uncertain.

This clone was observed a single time. The chain carries TRBV2 and TRBJ2-3, with unresolved D. The length of the CDR3 is 13 residues. The germline V and J ends were trimmed by 6 bases and 1 base, with 8 bases remaining between them. Germline V gene sequence: CDR1 SNHLY, CDR2 FYNNEI. Here the CDR3 DNA reads TGTGCCAGCAGGCTAGTCGGCACAGATACGCAGTATTTT. Residues: CASRLVGTDTQYF. Drawing the rest from reference TRBV2 and TRBJ2-3, the complete variable domain is EPEVTQTPSHQVTQMGQEVILRCVPISNHLYFYWYRQILGQKVEFLVSFYNNEISEKSEIFDDQFSVERPDGSNFTLKIRSTKLEDSAMYFCASRLVGTDTQYFGPGTRLTVL.

This clone was seen a few times. This rearrangement joins TRBV19 to TRBJ1-5; D unclear. The germline V gene has CDR1 LNHDA and CDR2 SQIVND (reference sequence). There are 17 residues in the CDR3. Trimming removed 9 bases from V and 0 bases from J, with 21 bases in between. The CDR3 DNA reads as TGTGCCAGCACGGTTTCCACGACACGTTATAGCAATCAGCCCCAGCATTTT. Protein sequence: CASTVSTTRYSNQPQHF.

This chain joins TRBV5-1 and TRBJ1-4; 7 nucleotides align to TRBD1. This CDR3 region has 15 residues. The J segment lost 4 bases and the V segment lost 4 bases, leaving 7 bases of the junction unmatched. CDR1 is SGHRS and CDR2 is YFSETQ in the germline V gene. The CDR3, as DNA: TGCGCCAGCAGCCTAGGGGGCACCGGTAATGAAAAACTGTTTTTT. Amino acids: CASSLGGTGNEKLFF.